These 14 T cell receptor beta chains originate from one sample sequenced in a study of cytomegalovirus exposure and HLA in healthy donors. PCR involved 60 Vbeta and 13 Jbeta primers. Assay used: immunoSEQ multiplex PCR; TCRdb lists only in-frame clones, some missing. This sample has roughly 120,000 clones; 80% to 90% occur once, and the top ten carry 11%. The sequencing sample was made of PBMCs. The receptors derive from a male donor in good health and CMV-seropositive.

This chain connects TRBV7-8 to TRBJ2-3; D is perhaps TRBD2 (6 bases). CDR3 length equals 17 residues. Germline V gene sequence: CDR1 SGHVS, CDR2 FQNEAQ. Trimming took off 4 bases at V and 0 bases at J, with 17 bases between the two ends. DNA of the CDR3: TGTGCCAGCAGCTCCGTGGGACTCGGAGCTAGCACAGATACGCAGTATTTT. It yields the protein CASSSVGLGASTDTQYF.

This chain joins TRBV4-3 and TRBJ2-3; 9 nucleotides match TRBD1. V dropped 4 bases and J dropped 6; count of bases not matched to a gene: 11. Germline CDR1 LGHNA, CDR2 YSLEER. The CDR3 runs to 16 residues. The CDR3 spells CASSLSTGGAEDTQYF. CDR3 sequence (DNA): TGCGCCAGCAGCCTTAGTACAGGGGGCGCAGAGGATACGCAGTATTTT.

This clone occurred a few times. Because the CDR3's place on the DNA is in doubt, the DNA is left out and the CDR3 is given as listed by TCRdb. CDR3 sequence reads: CASILGTASNTGELFF. The V and J genes are TRBV28 and TRBJ2-2; the table's D call of TRBD1 was not tested on the DNA. Germline CDR1 and CDR2: MDHEN and SYDVKM. From its first to its last residue, the CDR3 has 16 amino acids.

The CDR3 region is CASSPLFTEAFF. As DNA, the CDR3 is TGTGCCAGCAGCCCATTGTTCACTGAAGCTTTCTTT. J is TRBJ1-1 and V is TRBV28; no clear D gene. CDR1 and CDR2 (germline): MDHEN, SYDVKM. The CDR3 consists of 12 residues. Trimming shortened V by 6 bases and J by 4 bases, and 9 bases separated the two germline ends.

The gene calls are TRBV5-1 and TRBJ2-5, with a possible D match to TRBD2 (6 bases). The germline V gene encodes CDR1 SGHRS and CDR2 YFSETQ. V lost 4 bases to trimming and J lost 5 bases, with 18 bases between them. The CDR3 sequence is 15 residues long. The CDR3, as DNA: TGCGCCAGCAGCAGGTCGAGTCAGGGACTGGAGACCCAGTACTTC. Its protein product is CASSRSSQGLETQYF. Full variable domain (remainder filled in from reference TRBV5-1 and TRBJ2-5): KAGVTQTPRYLIKTRGQQVTLSCSPISGHRSVSWYQQTPGQGLQFLFEYFSETQRNKGNFPGRFSGRQFSNSRSEMNVSTLELGDSALYLCASSRSSQGLETQYFGPGTRLLVL.

This clone was seen a few times. The chain joins TRBV10-1 to TRBJ2-7; 13 bases match TRBD2. The CDR3 totals 15 residues. From germline, CDR1 is WNHNN and CDR2 SYGVQD (reference sequence). V lost 8 bases, J lost 3 bases, and 7 bases stayed unmatched. The CDR3 region is CASGKGLAGCYEQYF. The CDR3 DNA is TGCGCCAGCGGAAAGGGACTAGCGGGATGCTACGAGCAGTACTTC.

V usage is TRBV7-8 and J usage is TRBJ2-3, with D perhaps TRBD1 (6 bases). V lost 2 bases and J lost 3, with 15 bases in between. Germline lookup yields CDR1 SGHVS and CDR2 FQNEAQ. This CDR3 has 16 amino acids. This CDR3 is CASSLPQGSATDTQYF. The CDR3 coding sequence is TGTGCCAGCAGCTTACCTCAGGGGTCCGCAACAGATACGCAGTATTTT.

The V and J genes are TRBV2 and TRBJ2-7, with TRBD1 matching 7 bases. With V trimmed by 8 bases and J by 5 bases, 12 bases remained unmatched. The CDR3 sequence is 14 residues long. CDR1 and CDR2 (germline): SNHLY, FYNNEI. CDR3 in amino acids: CASSNQGVGDEQYF. The CDR3 DNA is TGTGCCAGCTCTAACCAGGGGGTAGGAGACGAGCAGTACTTC.

The V and J genes are TRBV27 and TRBJ2-1; D may be TRBD2 (5 bases). Deletions cut 6 bases from V and 9 bases from J, with 15 bases between. This CDR3 region has 13 residues. Germline V gene data show CDR1 as MNHEY and CDR2 as SMNVEV (reference sequence). The CDR3 protein is CASSLGVSSEQFF. The CDR3 DNA reads TGTGCCAGCAGCCTCGGGGTCTCCAGTGAGCAGTTCTTC.

This clone showed up just a few times. The rearrangement joins TRBV5-1 to TRBJ1-2; D is undetermined. The CDR3 is 13 residues long. Per the germline V gene, CDR1 is SGHRS and CDR2 is YFSETQ. Trimming stripped 4 bases from V and 4 bases from J, with 11 bases between. The CDR3, as DNA: TGCGCCAGCAGCATAGACGGGTTCTATGGCTACACCTTC. Protein product: CASSIDGFYGYTF.

The V gene is TRBV6-1, the J gene TRBJ2-7; 8 nucleotides match TRBD1. Germline assignment: CDR1 MNHNS and CDR2 SASEGT. After removal of 1 base from V and 7 bases from J, the junction contained 6 bases not matched to a gene. The CDR3 extends over 14 amino acids. In DNA form, the CDR3 reads TGTGCCAGCAGTGAAGGGGACAGGTGGGGGGAGCAGTACTTC. It translates to CASSEGDRWGEQYF.

This clone was found a few times. The gene calls are TRBV4-3 and TRBJ2-2, with no clear D. This CDR3 is 13 amino acids long. Germline values: CDR1 LGHNA, CDR2 YSLEER. V was cut by 6 bases and J by 1 base, with 6 bases left in between. DNA of the CDR3: TGCGCCAGCAGACCTAGGAACACCGGGGAGCTGTTTTTT. Encoded protein: CASRPRNTGELFF.

This clone has just a few counts. The V and J genes are TRBV11-2 and TRBJ2-7, with 7 bases that match TRBD2. V shed 7 bases, J shed 5 bases, and the junction held 8 bases outside the gene matches. The CDR3 consists of 13 residues. CDR1 SGHAT and CDR2 FQNNGV come from the germline V gene. CDR3 protein: CASTGLVFHEQYF. CDR3 bases: TGTGCCAGCACCGGACTAGTATTCCACGAGCAGTACTTC.

V gene TRBV19 combines with J gene TRBJ2-1; TRBD2 might be the D (6 bases). This CDR3 region has 15 residues. V gave up 7 bases and J gave up 8 bases, with 21 bases separating them. The germline gives CDR1 LNHDA, CDR2 SQIVND (reference sequence). CDR3: CASTLTPSVSDEQFF. The DNA of the CDR3 is TGTGCCAGTACCCTTACCCCTAGCGTCTCCGATGAGCAGTTCTTC. Combining the CDR3 with reference TRBV19 and TRBJ2-1 gives the whole variable domain DGGITQSPKYLFRKEGQNVTLSCEQNLNHDAMYWYRQDPGQGLRLIYYSQIVNDFQKGDIAEGYSVSREKKESFPLTVTSAQKNPTAFYLCASTLTPSVSDEQFFGPGTRLTVL.